The 8 T cell receptor beta chains below all came from one sample that was sequenced in a study of beta chain features in type 1 diabetes. Expressed TCRB transcripts were sequenced because the entire RNA isolate underwent reverse transcription. Produced via immunoSEQ multiplex PCR; TCRdb's table is partial and in-frame only. The sample lists approximately 300,000 clones, 11% occurring once. Sequenced sample: naive CD4+ T cells from blood. Every receptor here comes from a woman aged 25-40 years in good health.

This clone was seen a handful of times. The J gene is TRBJ2-1, the V gene TRBV4-3; 10 nucleotides align to TRBD2. The CDR3 sequence is 15 residues long. Germline-derived CDR1 and CDR2 are LGHNA and YSLEER. The trim removed 2 bases at V and 6 bases at J, leaving 4 bases unmatched. In DNA form, the CDR3 reads TGCGCCAGCAGCCAACCGGGACTAGCGCTCAATGAGCAGTTCTTC. Translation: CASSQPGLALNEQFF.

This clone was observed a few times. This chain connects TRBV28 to TRBJ2-7; TRBD2 matches at 8 bases. The junction had 5 bases not matched to a gene; V was cut back by 5 bases and J by 2 bases. Per the germline V gene, CDR1 is MDHEN and CDR2 is SYDVKM. This CDR3 contains 14 residues. The CDR3 coding sequence is TGTGCCAGCAGTAGACTAGCGAAAACCTACGAGCAGTACTTC. Translating it yields CASSRLAKTYEQYF.

This clone was seen only a few times. J is TRBJ2-7 and V is TRBV19; 14 bases align to TRBD2. The CDR3 is 15 residues long. Per the germline V gene, CDR1 is LNHDA and CDR2 is SQIVND (reference sequence). With 5 bases clipped from V and 7 bases from J, the junction kept 7 bases outside the gene matches. The chain's CDR3 is CASSQRTSGRIEQYF. CDR3 sequence (DNA): TGTGCCAGTAGTCAACGGACTAGCGGGAGGATTGAGCAGTACTTC.

This clone appeared a few times. The chain has TRBV2 and TRBJ2-5, with D possibly being TRBD2 (7 bases). CDR3 length: 14 amino acids. Trimming shortened V by 7 bases and J by 1 base, and 13 bases separated the two germline ends. Per germline, CDR1 SNHLY and CDR2 FYNNEI. DNA of the CDR3: TGTGCCAGCAAGGTGGGAGGGGGCCAAGAGACCCAGTACTTC. It yields the protein CASKVGGGQETQYF.

V is TRBV19 and J is TRBJ2-7, with TRBD1 identical over 9 bases. This CDR3 region has 15 residues. Germline V lookup: CDR1 LNHDA, CDR2 SQIVND (reference sequence). Trimming cost V 6 bases and J 3 bases; bases outside gene matches: 9. The CDR3 region is CASSSPGQGFYEQYF. The CDR3 region has the DNA TGTGCCAGTAGCTCCCCGGGACAGGGATTCTACGAGCAGTACTTC.

The chain employs TRBV5-1 and TRBJ1-2; the D is unclear. Trimming stripped 0 bases from V and 1 base from J, with 7 bases between. The CDR3 loop spans 14 amino acids. Germline assignment: CDR1 SGHRS and CDR2 YFSETQ. CDR3 loop: CASSLDSGNYGYTF. As DNA, the CDR3 is TGCGCCAGCAGCTTGGACAGTGGTAACTATGGCTACACCTTC.

The chain recombines TRBV2 with TRBJ2-3, with D possibly matching TRBD1 (6 bases). Germline V gives CDR1 SNHLY, CDR2 FYNNEI. The CDR3 length is 12 residues. Trimming took 10 bases from V and 2 from J, leaving 10 bases between them. The CDR3 loop is CAIDRYTDTQYF. The CDR3 DNA reads TGTGCCATTGACAGGTACACAGATACGCAGTATTTT.

V gene TRBV7-2 combines with J gene TRBJ2-2; 12 bases agree with TRBD2. V trimming: 5 bases; J trimming: 6 bases; junction bases outside the gene matches: 10. Per the germline V gene, CDR1 is SGHTA and CDR2 is FQGNSA. The CDR3 has 17 residues. The CDR3 nucleotides are TGTGCCAGCAGCGCCAACCCGACTAGCGGGAGTCCCGGGGAGCTGTTTTTT. Its protein product is CASSANPTSGSPGELFF.